A single sample gave rise to the 32 T cell receptor beta chains below, sequenced in a study of T cells in Graves' hyperthyroidism and ophthalmopathy. Using RNA transcripts as the source, TCR beta CDR3 regions were amplified. RT-PCR in the first round (using the HTBI primer set) targeted the TCR CDR3. TCRdb used MiXCR to reprocess the multiplex PCR reads, holding one entry per CDR3 protein. The sample holds around 690,000 distinct CDR3 sequences, 15% to 20% seen once. Sequenced input: blood. Receptors originate from a middle-aged man with Graves' hyperthyroidism.

This clonotype showed up just a few times. The chain uses TRBV20-1 and TRBJ1-2, with a tentative D call TRBD1 (5 bases). The CDR3 covers 13 residues. V dropped 5 bases and J dropped 5 bases, with 15 bases sitting between them. Germline loops: CDR1 DFQATT, CDR2 SNEGSKA (reference sequence). Written as DNA, the CDR3 is TGCAGTGCTGATGTGGTCGGGACGTATGGCTACACCTTC. It yields the protein CSADVVGTYGYTF.

This clonotype occurred many times. This sequence joins TRBV2 and TRBJ2-7, with D possibly being TRBD1 (6 bases). Per the germline V gene, CDR1 is SNHLY and CDR2 is FYNNEI. V lost 8 bases to trimming and J lost 0 bases, with 14 bases between them. The CDR3 covers 14 residues. Here the CDR3 DNA reads TGTGCCAGCGAACCGGGACACGGCTCCTACGAGCAGTACTTC. Its protein product is CASEPGHGSYEQYF.

The CDR3 region has the DNA TGTGCCAGCATCCTGGGGGGCACTGGGGCCAACGTCCTGACTTTC. Amino acid sequence: CASILGGTGANVLTF. This chain links TRBV6-2 or TRBV6-3 with TRBJ2-6; D may be TRBD1 or TRBD2 (6 bases each). Trimming removed 7 bases from V and 2 bases from J, with 12 bases in between. Germline V CDR1 and CDR2: MNHEY, SVGEGT. This CDR3 spans 15 amino acids.

This clonotype has a handful of counts. The chain is built from TRBV25-1 and TRBJ2-5, with TRBD1 matching over 12 bases. Germline V lookup: CDR1 MGHDK, CDR2 SYGVNS. V shed 3 bases, J shed 5 bases, and the junction held 4 bases outside the gene matches. This CDR3 spans 15 amino acids. The CDR3 bases are TGTGCCAGCAGTGAGGGACAGGGGGCTGTGGAGACCCAGTACTTC. Translating gives CASSEGQGAVETQYF.

This clonotype was observed many times. The chain is built from TRBV2 and TRBJ1-5; TRBD1 aligns across 7 bases. This CDR3 region has 13 residues. V was clipped by 6 bases and J by 6 bases; unmatched bases: 5. In germline, CDR1 is SNHLY, CDR2 FYNNEI. CDR3 loop: CASRDRVGQPQHF. CDR3 bases: TGTGCCAGCAGAGACAGGGTGGGTCAGCCCCAGCATTTT.

This clonotype appeared a few times. The CDR3 loop is CASSLAGTDKETQYF. Written as DNA, the CDR3 is TGCGCCAGCAGCCTGGCAGGGACGGACAAAGAGACCCAGTACTTC. The rearrangement links TRBV5-1 to TRBJ2-5, with D perhaps being TRBD1 or TRBD2 (5 bases each). The V end lost 4 bases, the J end lost 3 bases, and 16 bases lay between the germline ends. The CDR3 totals 15 residues. The germline CDR1 and CDR2 sequences are SGHRS and YFSETQ.

This clonotype was seen ten or more times. This chain links TRBV28 with TRBJ1-1; D may be TRBD1 (5 bases). The CDR3 runs to 14 residues. Trimming pared 3 bases from V and 5 bases from J, leaving 13 bases between. Germline CDR1 and CDR2: MDHEN and SYDVKM. CDR3 sequence (DNA): TGTGCCAGCAGTTTGTTTTCGGGGCCTACTGAAGCTTTCTTT. Protein sequence: CASSLFSGPTEAFF.

The chain links TRBV5-1 to TRBJ2-3; TRBD1 might be the D (6 bases). Germline values: CDR1 SGHRS, CDR2 YFSETQ. V was shortened by 1 base and J by 2 bases, with 14 bases between the two germline ends. The length of the CDR3 is 16 residues. The CDR3, as DNA: TGCGCCAGCAGCTTGACAGGGACAACCCCCACAGATACGCAGTATTTT. This translates into CASSLTGTTPTDTQYF.

This clonotype has ten or more counts. The V call is TRBV20-1, the J call TRBJ2-1; possible D gene TRBD2, 5 bases. Trimming took off 0 bases at V and 8 bases at J, with 11 bases between the two ends. The CDR3 covers 13 residues. Germline V gene sequence: CDR1 DFQATT, CDR2 SNEGSKA (reference sequence). Here the CDR3 reads CSAREASWDEQFF. CDR3 nucleotides: TGCAGTGCTAGAGAGGCTAGCTGGGATGAGCAGTTCTTC.

About this clonotype itself: A much larger clone lies one base from this, so it may be a read error. J is TRBJ2-1 and V is TRBV20-1; D perhaps matches TRBD2 (6 bases). Between the trimmed V and J ends, which lost 7 bases and 0 bases, there was a span of 16 bases. The germline gives CDR1 DFQATT, CDR2 SNEGSKA (reference sequence). The length of the CDR3 is 15 residues. The CDR3 protein is CSGRHSGPSYNEQFF. In DNA form, the CDR3 reads TGCAGTGGAAGACATAGCGGCCCCTCCTACAATGAGCAGTTCTTC.

The rearrangement links TRBV6-2 or TRBV6-3 to TRBJ1-2, with D unresolved. Deletions cut 7 bases from V and 4 bases from J, with 19 bases between. The CDR3 is made up of 15 amino acids. Germline V lookup: CDR1 MNHEY, CDR2 SVGEGT. CDR3 nucleotides: TGTGCCAGCACCATGGATCAAAGGGAATTCTATGGCTACACCTTC. This sequence encodes CASTMDQREFYGYTF.

In this sample, this clonotype turned up many times. The chain uses TRBV28 and TRBJ2-1; possibly TRBD1 for D (6 bases). The CDR3 is 16 residues long. V was cut by 5 bases and J by 0 bases, with 14 bases left in between. Looked up from germline, CDR1 is MDHEN and CDR2 is SYDVKM. The chain's CDR3 is CASSDYRVSSYNEQFF. The CDR3 DNA is TGTGCCAGCAGTGACTACAGGGTCAGCTCCTACAATGAGCAGTTCTTC.

This clonotype has a count of ten or more. The chain's CDR3 is CASSERGLEQFF. CDR3 nucleotides: TGTGCCAGCAGTGAAAGGGGGCTGGAGCAGTTCTTC. V gene TRBV2 combines with J gene TRBJ2-1, with 7 bases identical to TRBD1. Germline CDR1 is SNHLY and CDR2 is FYNNEI. After removal of 2 bases from V and 10 bases from J, the junction contained 2 bases not matched to a gene. The CDR3 covers 12 residues. The complete variable domain, with remaining parts taken from reference TRBV2 and TRBJ2-1, reads EPEVTQTPSHQVTQMGQEVILRCVPISNHLYFYWYRQILGQKVEFLVSFYNNEISEKSEIFDDQFSVERPDGSNFTLKIRSTKLEDSAMYFCASSERGLEQFFGPGTRLTVL.

This clonotype was counted ten times or more. The chain is built from TRBV2 and TRBJ2-5, with D perhaps matching TRBD1 or TRBD2 (5 bases each). This CDR3 has 14 amino acids. Germline CDR1 SNHLY, CDR2 FYNNEI. Trimming left V 4 bases short and J 1 base short, with 10 bases between. DNA of the CDR3: TGTGCCAGCAGTGGTGGGACGGTCCAAGAGACCCAGTACTTC. As protein: CASSGGTVQETQYF. Supplemented by reference TRBV2 and TRBJ2-5, the full variable domain reads EPEVTQTPSHQVTQMGQEVILRCVPISNHLYFYWYRQILGQKVEFLVSFYNNEISEKSEIFDDQFSVERPDGSNFTLKIRSTKLEDSAMYFCASSGGTVQETQYFGPGTRLLVL.

The table lists this clonotype with a few counts. This chain joins TRBV11-2 and TRBJ1-5, with 7 bases matching TRBD1. The CDR3 loop spans 15 amino acids. Trimming took 5 bases from V and 0 from J; bases not matched to a gene: 4. The germline V gene has CDR1 SGHAT and CDR2 FQNNGV. The CDR3 bases are TGTGCCAGCAGCATGGGACAGAGTAGCAATCAGCCCCAGCATTTT. It encodes CASSMGQSSNQPQHF.

This clonotype was detected a few times. V usage is TRBV9 and J usage is TRBJ1-1; no clear D. The CDR3 runs 15 residues. Germline CDR1 reads SGDLS; CDR2 reads YYNGEE. The ends were cut back, 0 bases at V and 8 bases at J, with 17 bases in the middle. Here the CDR3 reads CASSVGSDLSLEAFF. CDR3 bases: TGTGCCAGCAGCGTAGGCTCGGATTTGTCACTCGAAGCTTTCTTT.

This clonotype has ten or more counts. This chain links TRBV28 with TRBJ2-7, with 9 bases matching TRBD2. V dropped 6 bases and J dropped 2; count of bases not matched to a gene: 8. Germline loops: CDR1 MDHEN, CDR2 SYDVKM. There are 15 residues in the CDR3. CDR3 in amino acids: CASRHSGRAAYEQYF. The CDR3 DNA is TGTGCCAGCAGACATAGCGGGAGAGCGGCCTACGAGCAGTACTTC.

This clonotype was seen a handful of times. This chain joins TRBV25-1 and TRBJ2-7; 9 nucleotides align to TRBD1. Germline V CDR1 and CDR2: MGHDK, SYGVNS. V gave up 5 bases and J gave up 0 bases; unmatched junction bases: 5. The CDR3 is made up of 15 amino acids. CDR3 amino acids: CASSWTGANSYEQYF. CDR3 DNA: TGTGCCAGCAGTTGGACAGGGGCAAACTCCTACGAGCAGTACTTC.

Many counts were recorded for this clonotype. The CDR3, as DNA: TGCGCCAGCAGCCAACAGGGGTCTGGGGCCAACGTCCTGACTTTC. As protein: CASSQQGSGANVLTF. The chain joins TRBV5-1 to TRBJ2-6; 7 bases fit TRBD1. The CDR3 runs to 15 residues. Trimming took 4 bases from V and 1 from J; bases not matched to a gene: 2. Germline CDR1 SGHRS, CDR2 YFSETQ.

In this sample, this clonotype turned up many times. The CDR3 nucleotides read TGTGCCAGCAGTTTTATCAGGATGGGAGACATTCAGTACTTC. It encodes CASSFIRMGDIQYF. V and J are TRBV28 and TRBJ2-4, with D perhaps TRBD2 (5 bases). Trimming shortened V by 3 bases and J by 8 bases, and 14 bases separated the two germline ends. The CDR3 contains 14 residues. Germline V gene sequence: CDR1 MDHEN, CDR2 SYDVKM.

With respect to this clonotype: A much bigger clone sits one base away, suggesting this may be a read error. This rearrangement joins TRBV13 to TRBJ2-1, with D possibly TRBD2 on 5 matching bases. The length of the CDR3 is 11 residues. Germline loops: CDR1 PRHDT, CDR2 FYEKMQ (reference sequence). CDR3 DNA: TGTGCCAGCAGCTCCTCGACGGAGCGGTACTTC. Residues: CASSSSTERYF. The entire variable domain, with the rest obtained from reference TRBV13 and TRBJ2-1, is as follows: AAGVIQSPRHLIKEKRETATLKCYPIPRHDTVYWYQQGPGQDPQFLISFYEKMQSDKGSIPDRFSAQQFSDYHSELNMSSLELGDSALYFCASSSSTERYFGPGTRLTVL.

This clonotype was detected only a few times. The chain joins TRBV9 to TRBJ1-1, with D maybe TRBD1 (5 bases). The CDR3 contains 15 residues. Germline lookup yields CDR1 SGDLS and CDR2 YYNGEE. V lost 4 bases and J 5 bases, leaving 18 bases between the germline ends. CDR3 sequence (DNA): TGTGCCAGCAGCCCCCAGTGGGGGGAGAGGACTGAAGCTTTCTTT. The encoded protein is CASSPQWGERTEAFF. The full variable domain, with the rest looked up from reference TRBV9 and TRBJ1-1, is DSGVTQTPKHLITATGQRVTLRCSPRSGDLSVYWYQQSLDQGLQFLIQYYNGEERAKGNILERFSAQQFPDLHSELNLSSLELGDSALYFCASSPQWGERTEAFFGQGTRLTVV.

This clonotype showed up just a few times. The genes are TRBV29-1 and TRBJ1-1, with D perhaps TRBD1 (5 bases). This CDR3 has 12 amino acids. V was pared by 6 bases and J by 4 bases, with 12 bases between. Germline lookup yields CDR1 SQVTM and CDR2 ANQGSEA. Written as DNA, the CDR3 is TGCAGCGTAGATCGACAGAGCACTGAAGCTTTCTTT. Protein product: CSVDRQSTEAFF.

This clonotype was seen more than once but under ten times. The chain has TRBV29-1 and TRBJ1-1; D unclear. The V and J ends lost 7 bases and 1 base respectively, with 13 bases between them. The germline CDR1 and CDR2 sequences are SQVTM and ANQGSEA. The CDR3 is made up of 13 amino acids. DNA of the CDR3: TGCAGCGCGCTTGAAGGAGCGAACACTGAAGCTTTCTTT. This translates into CSALEGANTEAFF. Complete variable domain (other parts from reference TRBV29-1 and TRBJ1-1): SAVISQKPSRDICQRGTSLTIQCQVDSQVTMMFWYRQQPGQSLTLIATANQGSEATYESGFVIDKFPISRPNLTFSTLTVSNMSPEDSSIYLCSALEGANTEAFFGQGTRLTVV.

This clonotype was recorded at least ten times. The rearrangement uses TRBV20-1 and TRBJ2-7, with D perhaps matching TRBD2 (8 bases). V lost 5 bases and J 3 bases, leaving 20 bases between the germline ends. This CDR3 has 15 amino acids. Germline loops: CDR1 DFQATT, CDR2 SNEGSKA (reference sequence). The CDR3 nucleotides read TGCAGTGCTCCCGGGGGGGGGACAGTAAACTACGAGCAGTACTTC. Its protein is CSAPGGGTVNYEQYF.

The rearrangement links TRBV10-3 to TRBJ2-7, with D maybe TRBD2 (6 bases). The CDR3 is 13 residues long. V gave up 10 bases and J gave up 3 bases, with 16 bases separating them. In germline, CDR1 is ENHRY, CDR2 SYGVKD. CDR3 amino acids: CATGTPGSYEQYF. The DNA for the CDR3 is TGTGCCACCGGGACTCCTGGAAGCTACGAGCAGTACTTC.

At least ten counts were recorded for this clonotype. This sequence joins TRBV20-1 and TRBJ2-1; no firm D call. The CDR3 sequence is 12 residues long. Per the germline V gene, CDR1 is DFQATT and CDR2 is SNEGSKA (reference sequence). V gave up 3 bases and J gave up 4 bases, with 7 bases separating them. The CDR3 loop reads CSASTPYNEQFF. The CDR3 DNA reads TGCAGTGCTAGCACCCCTTACAATGAGCAGTTCTTC.

The rearrangement links TRBV20-1 to TRBJ1-1; TRBD1 matches at 8 bases. V was pared by 6 bases and J by 0 bases, with 9 bases of the junction left unmatched. The CDR3 runs to 15 residues. Germline V lookup: CDR1 DFQATT, CDR2 SNEGSKA (reference sequence). CDR3 nucleotide sequence: TGCAGTGCGGAAGGCAGGGGGCGGATGAACACTGAAGCTTTCTTT. Translating it yields CSAEGRGRMNTEAFF.

In this sample, this clonotype turned up once. The chain has TRBV7-2 and TRBJ2-3, with D unresolved. This CDR3 is 13 amino acids long. Per the germline V gene, CDR1 is SGHTA and CDR2 is FQGNSA. The ends were cut back, 5 bases at V and 3 bases at J, with 9 bases in the middle. In nucleotides, the CDR3 is TGTGCCAGCAGCACCTTTAAGACAGATACGCAGTATTTT. Residues: CASSTFKTDTQYF.

The table lists this clonotype with many counts. The V and J genes are TRBV7-9 and TRBJ1-6; TRBD1 might be the D (6 bases). Germline V lookup: CDR1 SEHNR, CDR2 FQNEAQ (reference sequence). The CDR3 consists of 16 residues. V lost 4 bases, J lost 5 bases, and 15 bases lay in between. This CDR3 is CASSSNGTPDNSPLHF. The CDR3 DNA sequence: TGTGCCAGCAGCTCCAACGGGACACCAGATAATTCACCCCTCCACTTT.

The genes are TRBV28 and TRBJ2-7; 8 bases line up with TRBD1. CDR3 length: 13 residues. Unmatched junction bases numbered 7, after V lost 6 bases and J lost 6 bases. The germline gives CDR1 MDHEN, CDR2 SYDVKM. The CDR3: CASRGQGSGEQYF. CDR3 bases: TGTGCCAGCAGAGGACAGGGTAGCGGCGAGCAGTACTTC. The full variable domain, rest sourced from reference TRBV28 and TRBJ2-7, is DVKVTQSSRYLVKRTGEKVFLECVQDMDHENMFWYRQDPGLGLRLIYFSYDVKMKEKGDIPEGYSVSREKKERFSLILESASTNQTSMYLCASRGQGSGEQYFGPGTRLTVT.

This clonotype has a count of ten or more. One end of the junction fails to match germline, which may point to a read error. The chain has TRBV7-7 and TRBJ2-5, with 11 bases lining up with TRBD2. The CDR3 is 17 amino acids. In germline, CDR1 is SSHAT, CDR2 FNYEAQ (reference sequence). The CDR3 region has the DNA TGTGCTAGCAGCCCTTCTTTGGGACTAGCGGTACAAGAGACCCAGTACTTC. This codes for CASSPSLGLAVQETQYF.